One and the same sample provided the 30 T cell receptor beta chains below, sequenced in a study of lymphopenia after photon versus proton radiotherapy. Measured with immunoSEQ multiplex PCR; TCRdb has only the in-frame clones, and not every one. The table has around 160,000 clones, about nine tenths seen once. Sequences were derived from peripheral blood, sampled from a patient treated with photon-based radiotherapy. The source of these receptors is a man aged 50 to 60 with gastric cancer.

This sequence joins TRBV11-2 and TRBJ2-1; TRBD2 aligns across 10 bases. There are 16 residues in the CDR3. Losses at the gene ends were 0 bases for V and 12 bases for J; bases not matched to a gene: 11. In germline, CDR1 is SGHAT, CDR2 FQNNGV. The CDR3 nucleotides read TGTGCCAGCAGCTTAGATGATTCGTCTAGCGGGAGAACGCAGTTCTTC. Protein: CASSLDDSSSGRTQFF. Full variable domain (remainder filled in from reference TRBV11-2 and TRBJ2-1): EAGVAQSPRYKIIEKRQSVAFWCNPISGHATLYWYQQILGQGPKLLIQFQNNGVVDDSQLPKDRFSAERLKGVDSTLKIQPAKLEDSAVYLCASSLDDSSSGRTQFFGPGTRLTVL.

The chain recombines TRBV20-1 with TRBJ2-7; D gene uncertain. In germline, CDR1 is DFQATT, CDR2 SNEGSKA (reference sequence). The CDR3 spans 11 residues. Trimming removed 3 bases from V and 4 bases from J, with 7 bases in between. CDR3 sequence: CSASPWYEQYF. The DNA for the CDR3 is TGCAGTGCTAGCCCCTGGTACGAGCAGTACTTC.

Concerning this clone: Additional DNA sequences in this sample encode the identical CDR3. This rearrangement joins TRBV19 to TRBJ2-7, with D perhaps matching TRBD1 (5 bases). The CDR3 length is 13 residues. Germline V gene data show CDR1 as LNHDA and CDR2 as SQIVND (reference sequence). The ends were cut back, 3 bases at V and 4 bases at J, with 10 bases in the middle. CDR3 bases: TGTGCCAGTAGTATTGGCCCAGGGTACGAGCAGTACTTC. Translation: CASSIGPGYEQYF.

The V call is TRBV6-6, the J call TRBJ1-1; 8 positions match TRBD1. Trimming at V came to 2 bases and at J to 4 bases, leaving 6 bases not matched to a gene. Germline lookup yields CDR1 MNHNY and CDR2 SVGAGI (reference sequence). The CDR3 runs 15 residues. The CDR3 sequence is CASSYPTGEVTEAFF. The CDR3 nucleotides read TGTGCCAGCAGTTACCCGACAGGGGAGGTCACTGAAGCTTTCTTT.

The chain joins TRBV5-1 to TRBJ1-2; D is possibly TRBD1 (6 bases). V was trimmed by 0 bases and J by 4 bases, leaving 16 bases between them. The V gene's germline CDR1 is SGHRS and CDR2 YFSETQ. This CDR3 comprises 16 residues. CDR3 nucleotides: TGCGCCAGCAGCTTGGCCGTCGGGGGCGCGGCCTATGGCTACACCTTC. It translates to CASSLAVGGAAYGYTF. The full variable domain, in which reference TRBV5-1 and TRBJ1-2 provide the parts outside the CDR3, is KAGVTQTPRYLIKTRGQQVTLSCSPISGHRSVSWYQQTPGQGLQFLFEYFSETQRNKGNFPGRFSGRQFSNSRSEMNVSTLELGDSALYLCASSLAVGGAAYGYTFGSGTRLTVV.

The J gene is TRBJ2-2, the V gene TRBV7-9; D ambiguous. Trimming cost V 1 base and J 1 base, with 7 bases left between them. Germline V CDR1 and CDR2: SEHNR, FQNEAQ (reference sequence). The CDR3 spans 15 residues. This chain's CDR3 is CASSLVARNTGELFF. The DNA for the CDR3 is TGTGCCAGCAGCTTAGTAGCTAGGAACACCGGGGAGCTGTTTTTT.

This chain joins TRBV19 and TRBJ1-2; TRBD1 might be the D (5 bases). The V end lost 6 bases, the J end lost 3 bases, and 35 bases lay between the germline ends. Germline V gene data show CDR1 as LNHDA and CDR2 as SQIVND (reference sequence). This CDR3 is built from 21 residues. The CDR3 loop reads CASRRGAFFVRERAGDYGYTF. The CDR3 region has the DNA TGTGCCAGTAGGCGAGGGGCATTTTTCGTCAGAGAGAGAGCTGGGGACTATGGCTACACCTTC.

The chain is built from TRBV5-1 and TRBJ2-1, with 7 bases matching TRBD1. Germline loops: CDR1 SGHRS, CDR2 YFSETQ. There are 16 residues in the CDR3. Trimming cost V 2 bases and J 6 bases; bases outside gene matches: 11. This CDR3 is CASSFNPTGSGNEQFF. The CDR3 DNA follows: TGCGCCAGCAGCTTCAATCCGACAGGGAGTGGCAATGAGCAGTTCTTC.

The genes are TRBV5-1 and TRBJ1-1, with TRBD1 identical over 9 bases. Germline CDR1 reads SGHRS; CDR2 reads YFSETQ. V lost 3 bases, J lost 4 bases, and 7 bases stayed unmatched. This CDR3 region has 15 residues. CDR3 residues: CASSSTTGGSTEAFF. As DNA, the CDR3 is TGCGCCAGCAGCTCAACCACAGGGGGCTCCACTGAAGCTTTCTTT.

The chain uses TRBV7-8 and TRBJ1-1; TRBD1 aligns across 7 bases. The CDR3 contains 14 residues. After removal of 5 bases from V and 7 bases from J, the junction contained 10 bases not matched to a gene. Per germline, CDR1 SGHVS and CDR2 FQNEAQ. CDR3 region: CASSQFWWDSEAFF. The CDR3 DNA follows: TGTGCCAGCAGCCAATTCTGGTGGGACAGTGAAGCTTTCTTT.

This clone has more than one count but fewer than ten. This chain connects TRBV5-6 to TRBJ1-1; no reliable D call. This CDR3 has 13 amino acids. V was clipped by 3 bases and J by 3 bases, with 9 bases between them. Looked up from germline, CDR1 is SGHDT and CDR2 is YYEEEE. As DNA, the CDR3 is TGTGCCAGCAGCTGGACGTCGCACACTGAAGCTTTCTTT. It encodes CASSWTSHTEAFF.

The V and J genes are TRBV28 and TRBJ2-7, with 8 bases that match TRBD2. With 3 bases clipped from V and 2 bases from J, the junction kept 6 bases outside the gene matches. There are 15 residues in the CDR3. Germline loops: CDR1 MDHEN, CDR2 SYDVKM. CDR3 sequence: CASSFFRAGAYEQYF. The CDR3 region has the DNA TGTGCCAGCAGTTTTTTCCGAGCGGGAGCCTACGAGCAGTACTTC.

The CDR3 is CASSLLAGGYEQYF. Here the CDR3 DNA reads TGTGCCAGCAGTTTACTGGCAGGGGGCTACGAGCAGTACTTC. The genes are TRBV28 and TRBJ2-7; TRBD1 matches at 7 bases. V lost 2 bases and J lost 3; bases outside the gene matches: 4. CDR3 length equals 14 residues. CDR1 and CDR2 (germline): MDHEN, SYDVKM.

The CDR3 DNA is TGTGCCAGCAGCTCGACCAGCGCTAGCACAGATACGCAGTATTTT. This codes for CASSSTSASTDTQYF. The rearrangement joins TRBV5-4 to TRBJ2-3; D uncertain. This CDR3 comprises 15 residues. CDR1 is SGHNT and CDR2 is YYREEE in the germline V gene (reference sequence). V lost 3 bases to trimming and J lost 0 bases, with 11 bases between them.

V and J are TRBV4-2 and TRBJ2-4; 9 bases are shared with TRBD2. Germline assignment: CDR1 LGHNA and CDR2 YNFKEQ. The CDR3 spans 18 residues. Unmatched junction bases numbered 8, after V lost 0 bases and J lost 2 bases. As DNA, the CDR3 is TGTGCCAGCAGCCAAGATCAAACTAGCGGGTTGACCAAAAACATTCAGTACTTC. Its protein is CASSQDQTSGLTKNIQYF.

By share of the sample, this clone is medium-sized. The genes are TRBV7-9 and TRBJ2-7, with 8 bases that match TRBD1. From germline, CDR1 is SEHNR and CDR2 FQNEAQ (reference sequence). J lost 3 bases, V lost 3 bases, and 4 bases had no gene match. The CDR3 is 14 amino acids. CDR3 sequence: CASSFQGAIYEQYF. In DNA form, the CDR3 reads TGTGCCAGCAGCTTTCAGGGGGCCATCTACGAGCAGTACTTC.

This chain joins TRBV2 and TRBJ2-2; D is perhaps TRBD1 (6 bases). V was clipped by 3 bases and J by 4 bases, with 12 bases between them. The CDR3 runs to 15 residues. Germline-derived CDR1 and CDR2 are SNHLY and FYNNEI. CDR3 coding DNA: TGTGCCAGCAGTGAGATCAAAGGGGGCACCGGGGAGCTGTTTTTT. It translates to CASSEIKGGTGELFF.

The chain couples TRBV4-2 to TRBJ2-5; 13 bases line up with TRBD2. The V segment lost 1 base and the J segment 5 bases; nucleotides outside the gene matches: 13. This CDR3 spans 19 amino acids. Germline V CDR1 and CDR2: LGHNA, YNFKEQ. The CDR3 is CASSQGSGTSGARLETQYF. In nucleotides, the CDR3 is TGTGCCAGCAGCCAAGGGTCCGGGACTAGCGGGGCCCGTCTCGAGACCCAGTACTTC.

The CDR3 nucleotides read TGTGCCAGCAGTGACTACTTTGAGAGCACAGATACGCAGTATTTT. Its protein is CASSDYFESTDTQYF. The rearrangement joins TRBV6-6 to TRBJ2-3; TRBD2 might be the D (5 bases). Trimming cost V 5 bases and J 0 bases, with 12 bases left between them. The germline V gene has CDR1 MNHNY and CDR2 SVGAGI (reference sequence). The CDR3 contains 15 residues.

This chain uses TRBV19 with TRBJ2-7; D call uncertain. V was clipped by 10 bases and J by 7 bases, with 17 bases between them. This CDR3 region has 12 residues. Germline CDR1 and CDR2: LNHDA and SQIVND (reference sequence). CDR3 residues: CANHGQVWEQYF. The DNA for the CDR3 is TGTGCCAATCACGGGCAGGTGTGGGAGCAGTACTTC. The full variable domain, completed using reference TRBV19 and TRBJ2-7, is DGGITQSPKYLFRKEGQNVTLSCEQNLNHDAMYWYRQDPGQGLRLIYYSQIVNDFQKGDIAEGYSVSREKKESFPLTVTSAQKNPTAFYLCANHGQVWEQYFGPGTRLTVT.

The gene calls are TRBV7-9 and TRBJ2-7; D unresolved. This CDR3 spans 13 amino acids. Deletions cut 5 bases from V and 1 base from J, with 9 bases between. In germline, CDR1 is SEHNR, CDR2 FQNEAQ (reference sequence). The chain's CDR3 is CASSLGISYEQYF. CDR3 nucleotides: TGTGCCAGCAGCCTGGGGATTTCCTACGAGCAGTACTTC.

The rearrangement joins TRBV4-2 to TRBJ2-6, with D possibly TRBD2 on 5 matching bases. Trimming took off 5 bases at V and 0 bases at J, with 17 bases between the two ends. This CDR3 is 18 amino acids long. In germline, CDR1 is LGHNA, CDR2 YNFKEQ. CDR3 sequence reads: CASSARWVRGSGANVLTF. The CDR3 nucleotides read TGTGCCAGCAGCGCCCGTTGGGTCCGGGGCTCTGGGGCCAACGTCCTGACTTTC.

The chain links TRBV30 to TRBJ1-4, with D possibly being TRBD1 (6 bases). The CDR3 has 14 residues. The V gene's germline CDR1 is GTSNPN and CDR2 SVGIG (reference sequence). V was trimmed by 5 bases and J by 8 bases, leaving 18 bases between them. In DNA form, the CDR3 reads TGTGCCTGGGGAGAACAGGGCGGGGGAGAAAAACTGTTTTTT. This sequence encodes CAWGEQGGGEKLFF.

The chain combines TRBV6-6 with TRBJ1-5; no definite D call. Looked up from germline, CDR1 is MNHNY and CDR2 is SVGAGI (reference sequence). V lost 6 bases and J 5 bases, leaving 17 bases between the germline ends. The CDR3 is 15 amino acids. The CDR3 loop reads CASRGSSRLDQPQHF. As DNA, the CDR3 is TGTGCCAGCAGAGGGAGCAGCCGACTCGATCAGCCCCAGCATTTT.

This clone showed up just once. The gene calls are TRBV6-6 and TRBJ1-1; D is uncertain. CDR3 length: 15 amino acids. V dropped 7 bases and J dropped 3 bases, with 18 bases sitting between them. The germline gives CDR1 MNHNY, CDR2 SVGAGI (reference sequence). CDR3 sequence reads: CASTEAPLGDTEAFF. In nucleotides, the CDR3 is TGTGCCAGCACCGAGGCGCCGCTCGGGGACACTGAAGCTTTCTTT.

This chain links TRBV19 with TRBJ2-1; D perhaps matches TRBD2 (5 bases). Trimming removed 7 bases from V and 3 bases from J, with 13 bases in between. The CDR3 totals 14 residues. Germline lookup yields CDR1 LNHDA and CDR2 SQIVND (reference sequence). The CDR3 loop is CASTPPGVYNEQFF. CDR3 coding DNA: TGTGCCAGTACCCCCCCCGGGGTCTACAATGAGCAGTTCTTC.

V usage is TRBV7-3 and J usage is TRBJ2-3, with a possible D match to TRBD2 (6 bases). The CDR3 extends over 16 amino acids. The germline V gene encodes CDR1 SGHTA and CDR2 FQGTGA. Trimming removed 6 bases from V and 1 base from J, with 17 bases in between. In nucleotides, the CDR3 is TGTGCCAGCAGTCTAAGTGGGCGGGGCCGCACAGATACGCAGTATTTT. Translation gives CASSLSGRGRTDTQYF.

The V gene is TRBV7-3, the J gene TRBJ2-1; 12 bases map to TRBD2. Germline values: CDR1 SGHTA, CDR2 FQGTGA. The trim removed 2 bases at V and 9 bases at J, leaving 5 bases unmatched. The CDR3 sequence is 15 residues long. The CDR3 region is CASSLQLAGGSEQFF. As DNA, the CDR3 is TGTGCCAGCAGCTTACAACTAGCGGGAGGTAGTGAGCAGTTCTTC.

The V gene is TRBV21-1, the J gene TRBJ2-7; TRBD2, the D gene given by the table, was not confirmed from the DNA. TRBV21-1 is listed as a pseudogene. There are 18 residues in the CDR3. Here the CDR3 reads CASSKAPPRGRAPNEQYF. The CDR3 nucleotides read TGTGCCAGCAGCAAAGCGCCCCCCCGAGGGAGGGCCCCGAACGAGCAGTACTTC.

The chain carries TRBV18 and TRBJ2-7; 7 bases line up with TRBD1. After removal of 4 bases from V and 2 bases from J, the junction contained 5 bases not matched to a gene. The CDR3 is 14 amino acids. Germline V gene sequence: CDR1 KGHSH, CDR2 LQKENI. As DNA, the CDR3 is TGTGCCAGCTCACACGGACAGGAGACCTACGAGCAGTACTTC. Protein: CASSHGQETYEQYF.